The rows below give T cell receptor beta chains drawn from one sample of a study of beta chain features in type 1 diabetes. Method: immunoSEQ multiplex PCR; TCRdb's copy keeps in-frame clones and lacks some. The table records 110,000 to 150,000 clones, about 9.2% of them present only once. Sequences were obtained from central memory CD4+ T cells from blood. These receptors originate from a man aged 18-30 years in good health. Both conserved end residues are part of each CDR3. Each record gives: CDR3 DNA, CDR3 protein, clone size, J gene, CDR3 length, V gene, D gene. The D gene is left open where the match is weak. A row's size may be missing; if present it is once, few, many or a size class.

CDR3nt: TGTGCCAGCAGCTCGAGGGGGCGAGGGGGGACAGATACGCAGTATTTT
CDR3aa: CASSSRGRGGTDTQYF
abundance: few
j_gene: TRBJ2-3
len: 16
v_gene: TRBV7-2
d_gene: .

CDR3nt: TGCAGCGTTGCAGCGGGGAGTGAGACCCAGTACTTC
CDR3aa: CSVAAGSETQYF
abundance: few
j_gene: TRBJ2-5
len: 12
v_gene: TRBV29-1
d_gene: TRBD2

CDR3nt: TGCAGCGTTCCCCCGGGACTAGCGGGGGGCCCAGATACGCAGTATTTT
CDR3aa: CSVPPGLAGGPDTQYF
abundance: .
j_gene: TRBJ2-3
len: 16
v_gene: TRBV29-1
d_gene: TRBD2

CDR3nt: TGTGCCAGCAGTTCAGGGGGCCATGGCACCGGGGAGCTGTTTTTT
CDR3aa: CASSSGGHGTGELFF
abundance: few
j_gene: TRBJ2-2
len: 15
v_gene: TRBV6-5
d_gene: TRBD1

CDR3nt: TGCGCCAGCAGCTTGTTAGGGACTACATTAGTGAATGAGCAGTTCTTC
CDR3aa: CASSLLGTTLVNEQFF
abundance: few
j_gene: TRBJ2-1
len: 16
v_gene: TRBV5-1
d_gene: TRBD2

CDR3nt: TGTGCCAGCAGTCCGTGGGACAGGGGGGAGACCCAGTACTTC
CDR3aa: CASSPWDRGETQYF
abundance: few
j_gene: TRBJ2-5
len: 14
v_gene: TRBV27
d_gene: TRBD1

CDR3nt: TGTGCCAGCAGCTCCCAGACACTCTCCTACGAGCAGTACTTC
CDR3aa: CASSSQTLSYEQYF
abundance: .
j_gene: TRBJ2-7
len: 14
v_gene: TRBV7-3
d_gene: .

CDR3nt: TGTGCCAGCAGCGACCTCTCGGTAGGAGACATTCAGTACTTC
CDR3aa: CASSDLSVGDIQYF
abundance: .
j_gene: TRBJ2-4
len: 14
v_gene: TRBV9
d_gene: .

CDR3nt: TGTGCCAGCACCCTGCCCAGCTCCTACAATGAGCAGTTCTTC
CDR3aa: CASTLPSSYNEQFF
abundance: few
j_gene: TRBJ2-1
len: 14
v_gene: TRBV7-9
d_gene: .

CDR3nt: TGTGCCAGCAGCCAAGCAGGGTTAGGTCAGCCCCAGCATTTT
CDR3aa: CASSQAGLGQPQHF
abundance: few
j_gene: TRBJ1-5
len: 14
v_gene: TRBV14
d_gene: .

CDR3nt: TGCGCCAGCAGTTTGACAGCCGCTATAGCCAAAAACATTCAGTACTTC
CDR3aa: CASSLTAAIAKNIQYF
abundance: few
j_gene: TRBJ2-4
len: 16
v_gene: TRBV5-1
d_gene: .

CDR3nt: TGTGCCAGTAGTCCACCCGACGGGTATTTTACCGGGGAGCTGTTTTTT
CDR3aa: CASSPPDGYFTGELFF
abundance: many
j_gene: TRBJ2-2
len: 16
v_gene: TRBV19
d_gene: .

CDR3nt: TGTGCCAGCAGCTTAATTTCGAGCAATCAGCCCCAGCATTTT
CDR3aa: CASSLISSNQPQHF
abundance: .
j_gene: TRBJ1-5
len: 14
v_gene: TRBV11-2
d_gene: .

CDR3nt: TGTGCCAGCCACGGCAGCGGAAGCACAGATACGCAGTATTTT
CDR3aa: CASHGSGSTDTQYF
abundance: many
j_gene: TRBJ2-3
len: 14
v_gene: TRBV27
d_gene: .

CDR3nt: TGTGCCAGCAGCACTCAGGGGGCGCCGGCCTATGGCTACACCTTC
CDR3aa: CASSTQGAPAYGYTF
abundance: few
j_gene: TRBJ1-2
len: 15
v_gene: TRBV11-2
d_gene: TRBD1

CDR3nt: TGTGCCAGTGTGGGTCGGGAGGAGACCCAGTACTTC
CDR3aa: CASVGREETQYF
abundance: few
j_gene: TRBJ2-5
len: 12
v_gene: TRBV19
d_gene: .

CDR3nt: TGTGCCAGCAGCGACCGGGGTCGGCAGTTCTTC
CDR3aa: CASSDRGRQFF
abundance: few
j_gene: TRBJ2-1
len: 11
v_gene: TRBV2
d_gene: .

CDR3nt: TGTGCCAGCTCACCATTACGGGGCTCTGGAAACACCATATATTTT
CDR3aa: CASSPLRGSGNTIYF
abundance: few
j_gene: TRBJ1-3
len: 15
v_gene: TRBV18
d_gene: .

CDR3nt: TGTGCCAGCAGTTTAAATCAGGGGTACGAGCAGTACTTC
CDR3aa: CASSLNQGYEQYF
abundance: many
j_gene: TRBJ2-7
len: 13
v_gene: TRBV28
d_gene: .

CDR3nt: TGTGCCAGCAGCCGCTCGAGGACAGGGGAAGAGACCCAGTACTTC
CDR3aa: CASSRSRTGEETQYF
abundance: few
j_gene: TRBJ2-5
len: 15
v_gene: TRBV27
d_gene: TRBD1

CDR3nt: TGTGCCACCGAAGGGCTTAGGACAGGGTTGGTCTTC
CDR3aa: CATEGLRTGLVF
abundance: .
j_gene: TRBJ2-1
len: 12
v_gene: TRBV13
d_gene: TRBD1

CDR3nt: TGTGCCAGCAGCCCTACTAGCGGGGGGGCCGGTGAGCAGTTCTTC
CDR3aa: CASSPTSGGAGEQFF
abundance: .
j_gene: TRBJ2-1
len: 15
v_gene: TRBV27
d_gene: TRBD2

CDR3nt: TGCGCCAGCAGCCAAGATGCCCAGATCAATCAGCCCCAGCATTTT
CDR3aa: CASSQDAQINQPQHF
abundance: many
j_gene: TRBJ1-5
len: 15
v_gene: TRBV4-3
d_gene: .

CDR3nt: TGCAGCGCCCCCATGGCGGGGGTATACAATGAGCAGTTCTTC
CDR3aa: CSAPMAGVYNEQFF
abundance: .
j_gene: TRBJ2-1
len: 14
v_gene: TRBV29-1
d_gene: TRBD2

CDR3nt: TGTGCCAGCTCCTCGGGAGATCCCTGGAGGGAGACCCAGTACTTC
CDR3aa: CASSSGDPWRETQYF
abundance: many
j_gene: TRBJ2-5
len: 15
v_gene: TRBV18
d_gene: .

CDR3nt: TGTGCCAGCAGTTTGACAGGGGGTCACTATGGCTACACCTTC
CDR3aa: CASSLTGGHYGYTF
abundance: few
j_gene: TRBJ1-2
len: 14
v_gene: TRBV5-4
d_gene: TRBD1

CDR3nt: TGTGCCAGCTCACCGATTAGACAGGGTTTTACCTACGAGCAGTACTTC
CDR3aa: CASSPIRQGFTYEQYF
abundance: few
j_gene: TRBJ2-7
len: 16
v_gene: TRBV18
d_gene: TRBD1

CDR3nt: TGTGCCAGTAGTATTATGAGCTCCTACAATGAGCAGTTCTTC
CDR3aa: CASSIMSSYNEQFF
abundance: .
j_gene: TRBJ2-1
len: 14
v_gene: TRBV19
d_gene: .

CDR3nt: TGTGCCAGTAGTATTCGGCGGGGGGGCTCTACAGATACGCAGTATTTT
CDR3aa: CASSIRRGGSTDTQYF
abundance: .
j_gene: TRBJ2-3
len: 16
v_gene: TRBV19
d_gene: TRBD2

CDR3nt: TGTGCCAGCAGTCCCGGGACTAACTACGAGCAGTACTTC
CDR3aa: CASSPGTNYEQYF
abundance: few
j_gene: TRBJ2-7
len: 13
v_gene: TRBV5-6
d_gene: TRBD2

CDR3nt: TGTGCCAGCAGCGCAGGGACTGCCGCCCCGGTTGAGCAGTTCTTC
CDR3aa: CASSAGTAAPVEQFF
abundance: .
j_gene: TRBJ2-1
len: 15
v_gene: TRBV5-8
d_gene: .

CDR3nt: TGTGCCAGCAGCCAAGATCGTCAGTTCTCCTATGGCTACACCTTC
CDR3aa: CASSQDRQFSYGYTF
abundance: .
j_gene: TRBJ1-2
len: 15
v_gene: TRBV14
d_gene: .

CDR3nt: TGTGCCAGCAGCAGACAGACTAGCGGGGGATACACAGATACGCAGTATTTT
CDR3aa: CASSRQTSGGYTDTQYF
abundance: .
j_gene: TRBJ2-3
len: 17
v_gene: TRBV9
d_gene: TRBD2

CDR3nt: TGTGCCAGCAGCCTGGGACAGGGAGGCAATTCACCCCTCCACTTT
CDR3aa: CASSLGQGGNSPLHF
abundance: few
j_gene: TRBJ1-6
len: 15
v_gene: TRBV7-2
d_gene: TRBD1

CDR3nt: TGTGCCAGCTCACCCGACAGGGCCAGCTCTGGGGCCAACGTCCTGACTTTC
CDR3aa: CASSPDRASSGANVLTF
abundance: .
j_gene: TRBJ2-6
len: 17
v_gene: TRBV18
d_gene: TRBD1

CDR3nt: TGTGCCAGCTCACCCATGGGGCAGGTCAATCAGCCCCAGCATTTT
CDR3aa: CASSPMGQVNQPQHF
abundance: few
j_gene: TRBJ1-5
len: 15
v_gene: TRBV18
d_gene: .

CDR3nt: TGTGCCAGCAGCTTGCAGGGGCCCGGGGAGCTGTTTTTT
CDR3aa: CASSLQGPGELFF
abundance: few
j_gene: TRBJ2-2
len: 13
v_gene: TRBV11-3
d_gene: .

CDR3nt: TGTGCCAGCGGCGCCCCTAGCTTCGGTGAGCAGTTCTTC
CDR3aa: CASGAPSFGEQFF
abundance: .
j_gene: TRBJ2-1
len: 13
v_gene: TRBV7-9
d_gene: .

CDR3nt: TGTGCCAGCTCATCTTCGGAGACAGCCACTGAAGCTTTCTTT
CDR3aa: CASSSSETATEAFF
abundance: .
j_gene: TRBJ1-1
len: 14
v_gene: TRBV18
d_gene: .

CDR3nt: TGTGCCAGCAGCTTGGCGGCAGGGGGCGAGGAGACCCAGTACTTC
CDR3aa: CASSLAAGGEETQYF
abundance: .
j_gene: TRBJ2-5
len: 15
v_gene: TRBV7-2
d_gene: TRBD1

CDR3nt: TGTGCCAGCAACTCAGACAGGCCAGGCACAGATACGCAGTATTTT
CDR3aa: CASNSDRPGTDTQYF
abundance: .
j_gene: TRBJ2-3
len: 15
v_gene: TRBV28
d_gene: .

CDR3nt: TGTGCCAGCAGCCCTATCAGGGGTGGAGATACGCAGTATTTT
CDR3aa: CASSPIRGGDTQYF
abundance: few
j_gene: TRBJ2-3
len: 14
v_gene: TRBV7-2
d_gene: .

CDR3nt: TGTGCCAGCACCCTTAGAGGGACTAGAGGTTACAATGAGCAGTTCTTC
CDR3aa: CASTLRGTRGYNEQFF
abundance: .
j_gene: TRBJ2-1
len: 16
v_gene: TRBV11-2
d_gene: TRBD2

CDR3nt: TGTGCCTGGAGTCCAGGGAGGCCCCTTAACTATGGCTACACCTTC
CDR3aa: CAWSPGRPLNYGYTF
abundance: .
j_gene: TRBJ1-2
len: 15
v_gene: TRBV30
d_gene: .

CDR3nt: TGCAGCGTGAAGGTGGATGGGCAGGGCAACACTGAAGCTTTCTTT
CDR3aa: CSVKVDGQGNTEAFF
abundance: many
j_gene: TRBJ1-1
len: 15
v_gene: TRBV29-1
d_gene: .

CDR3nt: TGTGCCAGCAGTTACCCCACCAGGGGTTCACCCCTCCACTTT
CDR3aa: CASSYPTRGSPLHF
abundance: .
j_gene: TRBJ1-6
len: 14
v_gene: TRBV6-5
d_gene: .

CDR3nt: TGTGCCACCAGCAACGGACAGGGGAACACCGGGGAGCTGTTTTTT
CDR3aa: CATSNGQGNTGELFF
abundance: few
j_gene: TRBJ2-2
len: 15
v_gene: TRBV15
d_gene: TRBD1

CDR3nt: TGCAGCGTCTGGGGAACTAGTTTGACGCAGTATTTT
CDR3aa: CSVWGTSLTQYF
abundance: many
j_gene: TRBJ2-3
len: 12
v_gene: TRBV29-1
d_gene: .

CDR3nt: TGCGCCAGCAGCTTGGGGACCTCAGGGTATGAGACCCAGTACTTC
CDR3aa: CASSLGTSGYETQYF
abundance: .
j_gene: TRBJ2-5
len: 15
v_gene: TRBV5-1
d_gene: .

CDR3nt: TGTGCCAGCAGCTTAACGCGTGATCCGAACATTCAGTACTTC
CDR3aa: CASSLTRDPNIQYF
abundance: .
j_gene: TRBJ2-4
len: 14
v_gene: TRBV7-2
d_gene: .

CDR3nt: TGTGCCAGCAGCACCTCGGGGGGGAAAGAGACCCAGTACTTC
CDR3aa: CASSTSGGKETQYF
abundance: .
j_gene: TRBJ2-5
len: 14
v_gene: TRBV7-2
d_gene: TRBD2

CDR3nt: TGTGCCAGCAGCACATCAGGGTGGGCCGGGGAGCTGTTTTTT
CDR3aa: CASSTSGWAGELFF
abundance: few
j_gene: TRBJ2-2
len: 14
v_gene: TRBV7-9
d_gene: .